Listed below are T cell receptor beta chains from one sample, sequenced in a study of human T cells and chemical hapten exposure. TCRdb reanalysed the RACE reads using MiXCR and keeps one entry per CDR3 protein. The table shows around 340,000 distinct CDR3 sequences, with approximately 6.3% occurring only once. Sequencing used whole blood, obtained in connection with sensitization to the hapten diphenylcyclopropenone (DPC). These receptors all stem from a woman between 18 and 29 years old with alopecia areata. Some clones in this sample may be carry-over from other donors' samples. Both conserved end residues are part of each CDR3. D genes are given only for firm matches. Rows give clone size only sometimes, using once, few, many, or a class for an expanded clone.

d_gene	v_gene	j_gene	abundance	CDR3aa	CDR3nt
TRBD1	TRBV20-1	TRBJ1-2	.	CSAREQGLADGYTF	TGCAGTGCTAGAGAACAGGGGCTTGCGGATGGCTACACCTTC
TRBD1	TRBV10-3	TRBJ2-3	many	CATRQGSTDTQYF	TGTGCCACCCGACAGGGGAGCACAGATACGCAGTATTTT
.	TRBV14	TRBJ1-6	few	CASSQRLNSPLHF	TGTGCCAGCAGCCAACGGTTAAATTCACCCCTCCACTTT
TRBD1	TRBV4-3	TRBJ1-5	.	CASSQDFTGDQPQHF	TGCGCCAGCAGCCAAGATTTTACAGGGGATCAGCCCCAGCATTTT
.	TRBV7-2	TRBJ1-1	.	CASSLPGLGNMNTEAFF	TGTGCCAGCAGCTTACCTGGGCTCGGCAACATGAACACTGAAGCTTTCTTT
.	TRBV7-9	TRBJ1-1	few	CASSPPRDKALLEAFF	TGTGCCAGCAGCCCCCCCCGGGACAAGGCCCTCCTCGAAGCTTTCTTT
.	TRBV5-4	TRBJ2-2	many	CASSFPPGTKTGELFF	TGTGCCAGCAGCTTTCCTCCCGGGACAAAGACCGGGGAGCTGTTTTTT
.	TRBV19	TRBJ1-4	.	CASRTVATNEKLFF	TGTGCCAGTAGAACAGTTGCAACTAATGAAAAACTGTTTTTT
.	TRBV6-5	TRBJ2-7	many	CASTPLYATENYEQYF	TGTGCCAGCACCCCGCTATACGCCACCGAGAACTACGAGCAGTACTTC
TRBD2	TRBV12-3/TRBV12-4	TRBJ2-3	many	CASSLTSGGAADTQYF	TGTGCCAGCAGTTTGACTAGCGGGGGGGCGGCAGATACGCAGTATTTT
.	TRBV27	TRBJ2-7	.	CASSAILYTEQYF	TGTGCCAGCAGTGCCATCCTCTACACGGAGCAGTACTTC
TRBD2	TRBV6-5	TRBJ2-7	.	CASSYEGGGSYEQYF	TGTGCCAGCAGTTACGAAGGCGGGGGGTCCTACGAGCAGTACTTC
TRBD2	TRBV29-1	TRBJ2-5	few	CSVEGRGSQETQYF	TGCAGCGTTGAGGGGAGGGGAAGTCAAGAGACCCAGTACTTC
.	TRBV20-1	TRBJ1-3	.	CSAKDGNTIYF	TGCAGTGCTAAGGATGGAAACACCATATATTTT
TRBD2	TRBV5-6	TRBJ2-3	many	CASSFLAGGPGTDTQYF	TGTGCCAGCAGCTTCCTAGCGGGGGGGCCGGGGACAGATACGCAGTATTTT
.	TRBV12-5	TRBJ1-6	.	CASGLVWEQVPPRPLHF	TGTGCTAGTGGTTTGGTATGGGAACAGGTCCCCCCTCGACCCCTCCACTTT
.	TRBV2	TRBJ2-5	.	CASKVAGPETQYF	TGTGCCAGCAAAGTCGCGGGGCCAGAGACCCAGTACTTC
TRBD1	TRBV20-1	TRBJ2-7	.	CSAPRTGRQYF	TGCAGTGCCCCAAGGACAGGACGGCAGTACTTC
.	TRBV6-5	TRBJ1-5	few	CASSRGVLEPQHF	TGTGCCAGCAGTCGAGGGGTTTTGGAGCCCCAGCATTTT
.	TRBV20-1	TRBJ2-7	many	CSAPLGTNYEQYF	TGCAGTGCTCCACTAGGGACGAACTACGAGCAGTACTTC
.	TRBV4-3	TRBJ1-3	many	CASSLGGSSGNTIYF	TGCGCCAGCAGCCTAGGGGGGAGCTCTGGAAACACCATATATTTT
TRBD1	TRBV12-3/TRBV12-4	TRBJ1-5	many	CASSSGTVTAHSNQPQHF	TGTGCCAGCAGTTCGGGGACAGTCACGGCGCATAGCAATCAGCCCCAGCATTTT
.	TRBV7-9	TRBJ2-5	.	CASSRGAEKETQYF	TGTGCCAGCAGTCGCGGGGCCGAGAAAGAGACCCAGTACTTC
.	TRBV7-8	TRBJ2-2	many	CASSPYRIINLNTGELFF	TGTGCCAGCAGCCCGTACAGGATTATCAATCTAAACACCGGGGAGCTGTTTTTT
TRBD1	TRBV9	TRBJ1-3	.	CASSRGQGGLLGNTIYF	TGTGCCAGCAGCCGGGGACAGGGAGGTTTGCTTGGAAACACCATATATTTT
.	TRBV4-2	TRBJ2-3	.	CASSLTRDRDTQYF	TGTGCCAGCAGTCTCACCAGGGATCGAGATACGCAGTATTTT
TRBD2	TRBV5-8	TRBJ2-2	many	CASSSLTSGTGELFF	TGTGCCAGCAGCTCGCTGACTAGCGGCACCGGGGAGCTGTTTTTT
TRBD2	TRBV4-2	TRBJ2-3	.	CASSQTLQGGLAKADTQYF	TGTGCCAGCAGCCAAACCCTCCAAGGTGGACTAGCGAAAGCAGATACGCAGTATTTT
TRBD1	TRBV18	TRBJ2-7	many	CASSPPGQGGEQYF	TGTGCCAGCTCACCCCCCGGACAGGGAGGCGAGCAGTACTTC
TRBD1	TRBV6-5	TRBJ1-4	many	CASSLGQLNEKLFF	TGTGCCAGCAGTTTGGGACAGCTTAATGAAAAACTGTTTTTT
.	TRBV28	TRBJ1-2	few	CASSSNPWQGQGGYTF	TGTGCCAGCAGTTCAAACCCCTGGCAGGGCCAGGGGGGCTACACCTTC
.	TRBV2	TRBJ2-7	few	CASSQARDVSYEQYF	TGTGCCAGCAGCCAAGCGCGGGACGTCTCCTACGAGCAGTACTTC
.	TRBV3-1	TRBJ2-5	few	CASSQGYTQETQYF	TGTGCCAGCAGCCAAGGCTACACCCAAGAGACCCAGTACTTC
TRBD1	TRBV6-6	TRBJ2-1	few	CASTSQGASYNEQFF	TGTGCCAGTACCTCTCAGGGGGCGTCCTACAATGAGCAGTTCTTC
.	TRBV7-9	TRBJ1-4	.	CASSSRAGEKLFF	TGTGCCAGCAGCTCCCGCGCGGGCGAAAAACTGTTTTTT
TRBD2	TRBV10-3	TRBJ2-3	few	CAISERIAGAFTDTQYF	TGTGCCATCAGTGAAAGAATAGCGGGGGCCTTCACAGATACGCAGTATTTT
.	TRBV5-1	TRBJ1-6	many	CASSITGTYNSPLHF	TGCGCCAGCAGCATTACCGGGACCTATAATTCACCCCTCCACTTT
TRBD2	TRBV11-2	TRBJ2-7	few	CASSFRGGASTYEQYF	TGTGCCAGCAGCTTCCGGGGGGGCGCGAGTACCTACGAGCAGTACTTC
TRBD2	TRBV29-1	TRBJ2-3	many	CSVEDLGLAGGTDTQYF	TGCAGCGTTGAAGATCTGGGACTAGCGGGGGGCACAGATACGCAGTATTTT
.	TRBV12-3/TRBV12-4	TRBJ1-3	many	CASSLIAASGNTIYF	TGTGCCAGCAGTTTAATAGCAGCCTCTGGAAACACCATATATTTT
TRBD2	TRBV6-2/TRBV6-3	TRBJ2-5	few	CASTHGLAVETQYF	TGTGCCAGTACCCATGGGCTAGCGGTAGAGACCCAGTACTTC
TRBD2	TRBV6-2/TRBV6-3	TRBJ2-3	many	CASSYSAAGAQYF	TGTGCCAGCAGTTACTCTGCAGCGGGGGCGCAGTATTTT
.	TRBV14	TRBJ2-7	.	CASSQDSFSILPLEQYF	TGTGCCAGCAGCCAAGATTCGTTCAGCATTCTCCCTCTCGAGCAGTACTTC
TRBD2	TRBV29-1	TRBJ2-1	.	CSVDGLAGFSEQFF	TGCAGCGTTGACGGACTAGCGGGGTTTAGTGAGCAGTTCTTC
.	TRBV12-3/TRBV12-4	TRBJ2-7	.	CASSLGRGEGEQYF	TGTGCCAGCAGTTTAGGCAGGGGGGAAGGCGAGCAGTACTTC
.	TRBV7-9	TRBJ2-2	few	CASSTEGGSRTRELFF	TGTGCCAGCAGCACAGAGGGTGGCAGCCGTACACGGGAGCTGTTTTTT
.	TRBV27	TRBJ1-6	few	CASSSSRRGWNSPLHF	TGTGCCAGCAGTTCCAGCCGTAGGGGGTGGAATTCACCCCTCCACTTT
TRBD2	TRBV6-1	TRBJ2-7	.	CASRVAGSYEQYF	TGTGCCAGCAGGGTAGCGGGCTCCTACGAGCAGTACTTC
.	TRBV6-6	TRBJ2-4	few	CASSHPMWDKNIQYF	TGTGCCAGCAGCCATCCTATGTGGGACAAAAACATTCAGTACTTC
.	TRBV12-3/TRBV12-4	TRBJ1-1	few	CASCPGANTEAFF	TGTGCCAGCTGCCCGGGGGCGAACACTGAAGCTTTCTTT
TRBD1	TRBV6-1	TRBJ2-6	many	CASGTGRTGANVLTF	TGTGCCAGCGGGACAGGGAGGACCGGGGCCAACGTCCTGACTTTC
.	TRBV5-1	TRBJ2-3	.	CASSGGKGLTSDTQYF	TGCGCCAGCAGCGGGGGTAAAGGGCTCACTTCAGATACGCAGTATTTT